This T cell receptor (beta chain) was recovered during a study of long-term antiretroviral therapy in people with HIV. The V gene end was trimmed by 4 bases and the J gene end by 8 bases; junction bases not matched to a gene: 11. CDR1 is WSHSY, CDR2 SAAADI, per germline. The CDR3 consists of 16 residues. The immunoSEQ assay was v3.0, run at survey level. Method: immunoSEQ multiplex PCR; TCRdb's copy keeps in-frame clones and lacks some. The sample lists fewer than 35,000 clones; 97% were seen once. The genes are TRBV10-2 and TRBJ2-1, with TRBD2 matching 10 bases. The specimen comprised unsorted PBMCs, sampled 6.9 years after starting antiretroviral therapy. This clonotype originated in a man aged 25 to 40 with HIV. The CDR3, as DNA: TGCGCCAGCAGTGCGGCGGGACTAGCGCCCTCGGATGAGCAGTTCTTC. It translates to CASSAAGLAPSDEQFF.